Listed here are 5 T cell receptor beta chains from one sample, sequenced in a study of CD8 T cells in ankylosing spondylitis. The study, taken as a whole, reports: Characteristic, it appeared, of ankylosing spondylitis blood was a TCR beta motif of roughly eight highly homologous variants.

Which antigens these TCRs recognize remains unknown. TCRdb re-called the 5' RACE reads through MiXCR, storing one row per CDR3 protein. The sample contains approximately 440,000 distinct CDR3 sequences, approximately 17% of which appear only once. Sequencing was done on a sample of blood, either unsorted or a sorted T cell fraction (not recorded which). The receptors derive from a male donor with ankylosing spondylitis.

For the CDR3, the DNA is TGTGCCAGCAGCCGAACAGGGTTTGAGCAGTTCTTC. Translating it yields CASSRTGFEQFF. The gene calls are TRBV6-6 and TRBJ2-1; the D gene is possibly TRBD1 (6 bases). Per the germline V gene, CDR1 is MNHNY and CDR2 is SVGAGI (reference sequence). The CDR3 contains 12 residues. V was trimmed by 6 bases and J by 9 bases, leaving 12 bases between them.

V is TRBV9 and J is TRBJ2-2; possible D gene TRBD2, 6 bases. Per germline, CDR1 SGDLS and CDR2 YYNGEE. Trimming cost V 1 base and J 3 bases, with 13 bases left between them. There are 16 residues in the CDR3. The DNA of the CDR3 is TGTGCCAGCAGCGTAACACTTTGGGGGGACACCGGGGAGCTGTTTTTT. Translated, it gives CASSVTLWGDTGELFF.

The chain employs TRBV5-8 and TRBJ2-2; D might be TRBD2 (5 bases). V shed 3 bases and J shed 6 bases, with 18 bases lying between them. The CDR3 is made up of 16 amino acids. Germline V gives CDR1 SGHTS, CDR2 YDEGEE. The CDR3 bases are TGTGCCAGCAGCTCCGGGATTCAGCATGGATCCGGGGAGCTGTTTTTT. Translated: CASSSGIQHGSGELFF.

The gene calls are TRBV20-1 and TRBJ2-6; TRBD2 matches at 12 bases. Germline assignment: CDR1 DFQATT and CDR2 SNEGSKA (reference sequence). Trimming took 3 bases from V and 0 from J; bases not matched to a gene: 3. The CDR3 has 17 amino acids. This chain's CDR3 is CSASGLAGNSGANVLTF. The CDR3 DNA sequence: TGCAGTGCTAGCGGACTAGCGGGAAACTCTGGGGCCAACGTCCTGACTTTC.

The J gene is TRBJ2-2, the V gene TRBV12-3 or TRBV12-4, with 7 bases fitting TRBD1. Trimming at V came to 4 bases and at J to 6 bases, leaving 11 bases not matched to a gene. This CDR3 contains 16 residues. The DNA for the CDR3 is TGTGCCAGCAGTTGGCGGCAGGGGGTTAGCTCCGGGGAGCTGTTTTTT. It yields the protein CASSWRQGVSSGELFF.